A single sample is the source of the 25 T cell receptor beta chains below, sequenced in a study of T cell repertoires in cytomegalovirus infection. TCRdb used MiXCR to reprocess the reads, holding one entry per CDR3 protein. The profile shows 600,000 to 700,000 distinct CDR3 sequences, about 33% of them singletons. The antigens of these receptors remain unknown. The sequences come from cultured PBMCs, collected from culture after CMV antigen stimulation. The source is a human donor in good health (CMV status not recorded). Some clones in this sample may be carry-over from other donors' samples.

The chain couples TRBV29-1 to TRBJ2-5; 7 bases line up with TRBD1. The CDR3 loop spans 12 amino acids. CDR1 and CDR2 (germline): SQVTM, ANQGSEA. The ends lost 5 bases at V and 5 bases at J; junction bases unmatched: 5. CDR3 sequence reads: CSVIRGPETQYF. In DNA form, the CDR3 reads TGCAGCGTTATAAGGGGGCCGGAGACCCAGTACTTC. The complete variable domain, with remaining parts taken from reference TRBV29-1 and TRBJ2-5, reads SAVISQKPSRDICQRGTSLTIQCQVDSQVTMMFWYRQQPGQSLTLIATANQGSEATYESGFVIDKFPISRPNLTFSTLTVSNMSPEDSSIYLCSVIRGPETQYFGPGTRLLVL.

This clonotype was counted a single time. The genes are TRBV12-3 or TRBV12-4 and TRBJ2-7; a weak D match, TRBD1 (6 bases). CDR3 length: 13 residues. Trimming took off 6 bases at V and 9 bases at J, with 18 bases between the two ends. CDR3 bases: TGTGCCAGCAGAGCGACAGGAACCCTCGGGCAGTACTTC. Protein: CASRATGTLGQYF.

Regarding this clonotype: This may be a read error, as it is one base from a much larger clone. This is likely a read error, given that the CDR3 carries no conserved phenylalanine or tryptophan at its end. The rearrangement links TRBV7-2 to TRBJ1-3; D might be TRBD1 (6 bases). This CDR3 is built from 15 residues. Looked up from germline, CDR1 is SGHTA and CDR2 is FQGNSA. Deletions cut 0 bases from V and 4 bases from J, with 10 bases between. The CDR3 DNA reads TGTGCCAGCAGCTTAGCTGGTAGGGGGGGAAACACCATATATTGT. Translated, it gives CASSLAGRGGNTIYC.

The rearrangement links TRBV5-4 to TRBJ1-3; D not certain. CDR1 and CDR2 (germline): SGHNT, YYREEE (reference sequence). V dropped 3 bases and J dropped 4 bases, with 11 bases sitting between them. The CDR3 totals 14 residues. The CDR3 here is CASSSQLGGNTIYF. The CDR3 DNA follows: TGTGCCAGCAGCTCGCAGCTCGGCGGAAACACCATATATTTT.

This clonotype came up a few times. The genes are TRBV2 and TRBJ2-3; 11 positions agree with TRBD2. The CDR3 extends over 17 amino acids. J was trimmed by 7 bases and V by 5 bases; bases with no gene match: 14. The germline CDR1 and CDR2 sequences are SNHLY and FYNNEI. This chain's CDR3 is CASSRYTSGGIVNTQYF. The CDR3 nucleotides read TGTGCCAGCAGTCGATATACTAGCGGGGGAATTGTAAATACGCAGTATTTT.

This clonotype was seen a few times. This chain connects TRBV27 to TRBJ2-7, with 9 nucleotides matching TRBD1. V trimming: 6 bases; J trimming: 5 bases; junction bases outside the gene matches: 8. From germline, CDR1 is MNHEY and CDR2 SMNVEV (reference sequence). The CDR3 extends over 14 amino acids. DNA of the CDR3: TGTGCCAGCAGCCTTACAGGGGGCTCGGACGAGCAGTACTTC. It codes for CASSLTGGSDEQYF.

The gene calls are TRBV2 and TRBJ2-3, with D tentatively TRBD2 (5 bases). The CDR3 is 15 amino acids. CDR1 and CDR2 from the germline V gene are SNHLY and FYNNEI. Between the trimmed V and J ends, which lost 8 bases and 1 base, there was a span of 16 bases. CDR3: CASGLGFLGTDTQYF. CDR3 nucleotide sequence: TGTGCCAGCGGACTCGGATTTCTCGGCACAGATACGCAGTATTTT.

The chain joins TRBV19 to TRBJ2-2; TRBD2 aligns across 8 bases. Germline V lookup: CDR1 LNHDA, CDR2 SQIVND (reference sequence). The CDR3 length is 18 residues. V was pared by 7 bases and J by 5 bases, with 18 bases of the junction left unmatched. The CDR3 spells CASTRTTGAGGATGELFF. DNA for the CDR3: TGTGCCAGTACTAGGACAACAGGAGCCGGGGGGGCGACCGGGGAGCTGTTTTTT.

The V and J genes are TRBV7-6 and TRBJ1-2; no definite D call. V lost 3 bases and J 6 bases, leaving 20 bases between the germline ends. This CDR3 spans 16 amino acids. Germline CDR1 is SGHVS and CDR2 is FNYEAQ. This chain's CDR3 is CASSFSEGNPSDGYTF. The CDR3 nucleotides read TGTGCCAGCAGCTTCTCAGAGGGAAACCCATCCGATGGCTACACCTTC.

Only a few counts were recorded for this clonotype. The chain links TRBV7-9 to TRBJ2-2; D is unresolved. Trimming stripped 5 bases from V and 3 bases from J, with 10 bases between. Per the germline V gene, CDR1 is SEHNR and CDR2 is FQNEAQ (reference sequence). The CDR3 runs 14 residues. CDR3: CASSGVFYTGELFF. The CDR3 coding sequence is TGTGCCAGCAGCGGAGTATTTTACACCGGGGAGCTGTTTTTT.

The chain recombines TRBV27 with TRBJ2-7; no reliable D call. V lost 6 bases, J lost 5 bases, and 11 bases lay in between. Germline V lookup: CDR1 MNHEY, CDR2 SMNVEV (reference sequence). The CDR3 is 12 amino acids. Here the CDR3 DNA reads TGTGCCAGCAGCCGCATTCCAAACGAGCAGTACTTC. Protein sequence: CASSRIPNEQYF.

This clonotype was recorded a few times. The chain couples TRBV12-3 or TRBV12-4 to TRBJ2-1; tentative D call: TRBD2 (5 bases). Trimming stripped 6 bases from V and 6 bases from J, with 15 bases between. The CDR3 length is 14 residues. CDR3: CASSRVPSPNEQFF. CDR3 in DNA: TGTGCCAGCAGCCGGGTCCCTAGCCCCAATGAGCAGTTCTTC.

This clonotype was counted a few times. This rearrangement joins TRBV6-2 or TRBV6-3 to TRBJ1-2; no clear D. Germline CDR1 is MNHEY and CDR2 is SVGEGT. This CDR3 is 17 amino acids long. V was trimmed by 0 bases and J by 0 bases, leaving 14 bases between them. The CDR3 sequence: CASSYSAGRLANYGYTF. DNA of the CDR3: TGTGCCAGCAGTTACTCGGCAGGACGATTAGCTAACTATGGCTACACCTTC.

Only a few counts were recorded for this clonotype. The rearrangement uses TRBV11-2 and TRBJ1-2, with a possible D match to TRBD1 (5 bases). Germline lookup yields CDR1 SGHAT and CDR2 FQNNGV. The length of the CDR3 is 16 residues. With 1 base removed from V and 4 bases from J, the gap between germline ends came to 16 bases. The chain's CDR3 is CASSLVAGRAFYGYTF. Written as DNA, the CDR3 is TGTGCCAGCAGCTTAGTAGCTGGCAGGGCGTTCTATGGCTACACCTTC.

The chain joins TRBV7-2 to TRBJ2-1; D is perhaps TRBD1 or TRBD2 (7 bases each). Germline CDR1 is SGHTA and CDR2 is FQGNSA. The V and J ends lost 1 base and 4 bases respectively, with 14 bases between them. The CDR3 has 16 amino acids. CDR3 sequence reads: CASSLVPGGVYNEQFF. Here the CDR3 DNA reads TGTGCCAGCAGCTTAGTTCCAGGGGGGGTATACAATGAGCAGTTCTTC. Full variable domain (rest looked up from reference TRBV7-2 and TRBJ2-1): GAGVSQSPSNKVTEKGKDVELRCDPISGHTALYWYRQSLGQGLEFLIYFQGNSAPDKSGLPSDRFSAERTGGSVSTLTIQRTQQEDSAVYLCASSLVPGGVYNEQFFGPGTRLTVL.

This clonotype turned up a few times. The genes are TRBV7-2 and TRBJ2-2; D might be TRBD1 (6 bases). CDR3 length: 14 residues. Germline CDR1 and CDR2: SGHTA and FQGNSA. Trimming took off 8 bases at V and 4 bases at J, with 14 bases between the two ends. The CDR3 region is CASGWTARTGELFF. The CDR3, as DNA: TGTGCCAGCGGATGGACAGCACGCACCGGGGAGCTGTTTTTT.

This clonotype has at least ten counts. The CDR3 nucleotides are TGTGCCAGCAGCTTATCCCCGGGGGGCTGGAATGAGCAGTTCTTC. Translating gives CASSLSPGGWNEQFF. The genes are TRBV7-2 and TRBJ2-1; tentatively, D is TRBD2 (7 bases). This CDR3 is built from 15 residues. With 2 bases removed from V and 7 bases from J, the gap between germline ends came to 15 bases. Germline CDR1 and CDR2: SGHTA and FQGNSA.

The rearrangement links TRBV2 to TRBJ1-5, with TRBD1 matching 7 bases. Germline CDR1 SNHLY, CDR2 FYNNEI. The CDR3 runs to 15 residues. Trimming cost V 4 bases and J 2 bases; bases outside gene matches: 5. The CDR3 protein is CASSGDSPGNQPQHF. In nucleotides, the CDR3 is TGTGCCAGCAGTGGGGACAGCCCAGGCAATCAGCCCCAGCATTTT.

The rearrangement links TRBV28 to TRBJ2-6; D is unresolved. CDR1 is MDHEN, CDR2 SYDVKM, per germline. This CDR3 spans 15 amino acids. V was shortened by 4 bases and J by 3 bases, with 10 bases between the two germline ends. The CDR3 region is CASSSDARGANVLTF. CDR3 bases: TGTGCCAGCAGTTCGGACGCCCGTGGGGCCAACGTCCTGACTTTC.

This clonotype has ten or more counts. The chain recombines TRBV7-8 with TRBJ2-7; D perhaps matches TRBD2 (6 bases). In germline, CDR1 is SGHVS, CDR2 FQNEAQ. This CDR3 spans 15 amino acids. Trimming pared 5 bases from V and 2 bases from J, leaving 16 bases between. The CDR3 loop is CASSQSGTGPYEQYF. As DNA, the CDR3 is TGTGCCAGCAGCCAATCCGGGACTGGGCCCTACGAGCAGTACTTC.

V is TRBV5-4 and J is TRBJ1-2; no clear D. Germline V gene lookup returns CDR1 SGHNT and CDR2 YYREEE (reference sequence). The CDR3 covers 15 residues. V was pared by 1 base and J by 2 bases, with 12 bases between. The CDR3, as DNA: TGTGCCAGCAGCTTGAACTATGGGCAGAACTATGGCTACACCTTC. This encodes CASSLNYGQNYGYTF.

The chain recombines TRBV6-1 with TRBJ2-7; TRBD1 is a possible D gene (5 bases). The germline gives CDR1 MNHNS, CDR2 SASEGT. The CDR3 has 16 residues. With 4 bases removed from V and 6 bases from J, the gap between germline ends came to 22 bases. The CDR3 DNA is TGTGCCAGCAGTGCGCGTCGGCCAGGGAATTCGCTCGAGCAGTACTTC. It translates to CASSARRPGNSLEQYF.

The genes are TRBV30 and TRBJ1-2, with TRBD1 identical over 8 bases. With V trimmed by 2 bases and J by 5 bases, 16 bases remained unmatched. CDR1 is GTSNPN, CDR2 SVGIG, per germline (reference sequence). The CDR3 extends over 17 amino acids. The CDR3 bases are TGTGCCTGGAGTAACCGGACAGGGCCGACCCCTAGGTATGGCTACACCTTC. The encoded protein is CAWSNRTGPTPRYGYTF.

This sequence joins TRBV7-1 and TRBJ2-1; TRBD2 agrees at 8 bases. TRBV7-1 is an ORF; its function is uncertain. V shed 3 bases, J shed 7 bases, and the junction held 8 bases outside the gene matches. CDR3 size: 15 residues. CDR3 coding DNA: TGTGCCAGCAGCTCGCCGCGGGAGGCCCAAAATGAGCAGTTCTTC. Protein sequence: CASSSPREAQNEQFF.

CDR3 nucleotides: TGTGCCAGCAGTTTCCTTCAAGCGGGTCCGCAGTATTTT. The encoded protein is CASSFLQAGPQYF. V usage is TRBV7-9 and J usage is TRBJ2-3, with D maybe TRBD2 (6 bases). Germline V gives CDR1 SEHNR, CDR2 FQNEAQ (reference sequence). V was clipped by 6 bases and J by 10 bases, with 17 bases between them. The CDR3 is 13 residues long.